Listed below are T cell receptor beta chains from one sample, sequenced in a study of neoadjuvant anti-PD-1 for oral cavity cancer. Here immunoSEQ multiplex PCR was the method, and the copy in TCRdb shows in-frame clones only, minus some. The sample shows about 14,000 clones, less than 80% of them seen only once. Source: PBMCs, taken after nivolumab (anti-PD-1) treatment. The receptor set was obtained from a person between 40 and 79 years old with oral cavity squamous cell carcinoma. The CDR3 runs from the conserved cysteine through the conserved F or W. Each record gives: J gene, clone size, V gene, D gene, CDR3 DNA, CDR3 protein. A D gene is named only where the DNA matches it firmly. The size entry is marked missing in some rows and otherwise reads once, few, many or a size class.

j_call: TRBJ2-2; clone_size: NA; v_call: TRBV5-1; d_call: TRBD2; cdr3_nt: TGCGCCAGCACCCCGCCGGGGGGCACCGGGGAGCTGTTTTTT; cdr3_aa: CASTPPGGTGELFF
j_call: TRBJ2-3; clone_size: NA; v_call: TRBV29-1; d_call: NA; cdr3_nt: TGCAGCGTTGATTCTAGACAAAGCACAGATACGCAGTATTTT; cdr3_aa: CSVDSRQSTDTQYF
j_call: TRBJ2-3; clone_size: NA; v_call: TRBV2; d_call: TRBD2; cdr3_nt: TGTGCCAGCAGGGAGCGGACTAGCGGGAGCACAGATACGCAGTATTTT; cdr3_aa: CASRERTSGSTDTQYF
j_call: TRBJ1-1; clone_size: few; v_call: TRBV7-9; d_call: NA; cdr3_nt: TGTGCCAGCAGCTTAGCTAGGTACGCAATGAACACTGAAGCTTTCTTT; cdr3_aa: CASSLARYAMNTEAFF
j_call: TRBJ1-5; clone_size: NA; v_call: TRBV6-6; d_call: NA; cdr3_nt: TGTGCCGGTGGAGGGGCGCAGGGCAATCAGCCCCAGCATTTT; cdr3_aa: CAGGGAQGNQPQHF
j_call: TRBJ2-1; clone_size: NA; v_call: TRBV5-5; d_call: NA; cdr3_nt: TGTGCCAGCAGCTTTGCCTACAATGAGCAGTTCTTC; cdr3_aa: CASSFAYNEQFF
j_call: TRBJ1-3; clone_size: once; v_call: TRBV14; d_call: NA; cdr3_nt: TGTGCCAGCAGCCAAGATATCCAGGGCTTTGGAAACACCATATATTTT; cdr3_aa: CASSQDIQGFGNTIYF
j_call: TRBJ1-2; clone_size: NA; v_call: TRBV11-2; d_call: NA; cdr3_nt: TGTGCCAGCAGCTTAAATTGGGGCTGGGATGGCTACACCTTC; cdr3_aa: CASSLNWGWDGYTF
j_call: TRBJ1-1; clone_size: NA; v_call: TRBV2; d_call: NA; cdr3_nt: TGTGCCAGCAGTGAGGGGGGTCGAACTGAAGCTTTCTTT; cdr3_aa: CASSEGGRTEAFF
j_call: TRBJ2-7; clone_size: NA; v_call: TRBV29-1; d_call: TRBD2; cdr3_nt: TGCAGCGTTGAAAAGGCCCTGGCGGGAGTTATCTCCTACGAGCAGTACTTC; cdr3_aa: CSVEKALAGVISYEQYF
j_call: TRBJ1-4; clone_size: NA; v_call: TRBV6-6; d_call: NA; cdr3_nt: TGTGCCAGCAGTTATGGGCTGGGGGCCGGCGAAAAACTGTTTTTT; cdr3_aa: CASSYGLGAGEKLFF
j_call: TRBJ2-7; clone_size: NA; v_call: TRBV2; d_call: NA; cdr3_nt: TGTGCCAGCACTCCCTGGGGGACGAGCTCCTACGAGCAGTACTTC; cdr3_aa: CASTPWGTSSYEQYF
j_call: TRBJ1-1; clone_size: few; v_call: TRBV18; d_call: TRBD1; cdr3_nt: TGTGCCAGCTCGCCACAGGGGGCCTGGGACACTGAAGCTTTCTTT; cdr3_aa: CASSPQGAWDTEAFF
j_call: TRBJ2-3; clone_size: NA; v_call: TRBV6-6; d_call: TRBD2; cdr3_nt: TGTGCCAGCAGTTACTCGGGTAGCGGGGACACAGATACGCAGTATTTT; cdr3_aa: CASSYSGSGDTDTQYF
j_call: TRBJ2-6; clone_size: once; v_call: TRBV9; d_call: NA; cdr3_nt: TGTGCCAGCAGCGTAGGCTTCCAAGGAAACGTCCTGACTTTC; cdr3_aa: CASSVGFQGNVLTF
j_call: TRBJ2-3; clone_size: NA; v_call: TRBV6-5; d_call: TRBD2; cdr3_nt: TGTGCCAGCAGTTACTCTGCTAGCGGAGTCACAGATACGCAGTATTTT; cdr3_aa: CASSYSASGVTDTQYF
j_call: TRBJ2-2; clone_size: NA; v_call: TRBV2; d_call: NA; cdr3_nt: TGTGCCAGCAGTGGGGGGGCCTTCACCGGGGAGCTGTTTTTT; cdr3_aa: CASSGGAFTGELFF
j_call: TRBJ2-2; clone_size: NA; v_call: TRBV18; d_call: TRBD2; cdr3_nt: TGTGCCAGCTCGCTCGTATTGGGACTAGACGCCGGGGAGCTGTTTTTT; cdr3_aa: CASSLVLGLDAGELFF
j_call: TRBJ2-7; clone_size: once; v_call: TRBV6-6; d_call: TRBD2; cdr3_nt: TGTGCCAGCAGTTATCGTACTAGCGGTCTTTTGGAGCAGTACTTC; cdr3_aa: CASSYRTSGLLEQYF
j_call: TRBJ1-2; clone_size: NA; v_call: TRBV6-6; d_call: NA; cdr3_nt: TGTGCCAGCAGTTATGGACAGGGCTACACCTTC; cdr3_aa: CASSYGQGYTF
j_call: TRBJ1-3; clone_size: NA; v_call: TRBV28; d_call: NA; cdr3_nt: TGTGCCAGCAGTGGGGGGACAAAAAACACCATATATTTT; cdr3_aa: CASSGGTKNTIYF